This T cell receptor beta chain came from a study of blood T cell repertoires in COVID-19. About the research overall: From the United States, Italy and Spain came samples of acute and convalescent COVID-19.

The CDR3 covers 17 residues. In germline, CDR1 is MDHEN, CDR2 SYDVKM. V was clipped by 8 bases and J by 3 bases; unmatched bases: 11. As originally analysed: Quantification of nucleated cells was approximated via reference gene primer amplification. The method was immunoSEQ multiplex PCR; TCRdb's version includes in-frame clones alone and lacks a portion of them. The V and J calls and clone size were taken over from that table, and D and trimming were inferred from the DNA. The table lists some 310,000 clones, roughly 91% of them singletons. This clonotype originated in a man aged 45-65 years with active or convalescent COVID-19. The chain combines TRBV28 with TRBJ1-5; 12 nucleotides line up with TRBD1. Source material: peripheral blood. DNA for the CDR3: TGTGCCAGCTCCACCAGGGACAGGGGGCGTTTCAATCAGCCCCAGCATTTT. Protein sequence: CASSTRDRGRFNQPQHF.